This passage covers 2 T cell receptor beta chains from one sample sequenced in a study of shared clonotypes between healthy human individuals (dated by TCRdb to about 2020). The library was produced with the immunoSEQ multiplex PCR assay. Entries here come from immuneACCESS through TCRdb and include only in-frame sequences with V and J called. Some clones fail to appear in such tables; in the studies checked, an unresolved V gene covers under half of the shortfall, and the cause of the remainder is unknown. The sample table shows about 2.2 million clones, and roughly 91% are seen once. More than 1.5% of the sample lies in the top ten. CD8 naive samples were CD45RO-negative cells positively selected for CCR7, giving a CD45RA+CCR7+ population that excluded TemRA cells. The sample comprised naive CD8+ T cells from PBMCs. The cell subset or site label here, explained by the study, means: CD45RA+CCR7+. The source of these receptors is a man younger than 35 in good health. Some clones in this sample may be carry-over from other donors' samples.

The chain joins TRBV6-1 to TRBJ2-1, with D possibly TRBD1 on 6 matching bases. Deletions cut 7 bases from V and 3 bases from J, with 16 bases between. This CDR3 has 15 residues. CDR1 and CDR2 (germline): MNHNS, SASEGT. CDR3 loop: CASTEGAGDYNEQFF. In nucleotides, the CDR3 is TGTGCCAGCACCGAAGGTGCAGGGGACTACAATGAGCAGTTCTTC.

This chain uses TRBV18 with TRBJ2-1; TRBD1 matches at 7 bases. There are 16 residues in the CDR3. From germline, CDR1 is KGHSH and CDR2 LQKENI. V trimming: 3 bases; J trimming: 5 bases; junction bases outside the gene matches: 10. The CDR3 bases are TGTGCCAGCTCACCGGGACAGAGCCAATTTAACAATGAGCAGTTCTTC. It is translated as CASSPGQSQFNNEQFF.